The next 26 T cell receptor beta chains were all read from a single sample in a study of regulatory T cells in long-lasting Graves disease. Researchers made TCR beta libraries by using iRepertoire HTBI primers and running Arm-PCR on CDR3 regions. Each CDR3 protein is one row after TCRdb ran MiXCR on the multiplex PCR reads. The sample includes approximately 470,000 distinct CDR3 sequences, 15% to 20% seen only once; the top ten take more than 9%. Time point described: newly diagnosed GD, antithyroid drugs for less than 3 months. The TCR library was prepared using RNA isolated from PBMCs. A further study also used this sample, focusing on T cells in Graves' hyperthyroidism and ophthalmopathy.

Sequenced material: peripheral blood mononuclear cells (PBMCs), taken at new diagnosis, from a patient treated with antithyroid drugs. These receptors were taken from a man aged 35 to 55 with Graves disease.

This clonotype was picked up a small number of times. The J gene is TRBJ2-4, the V gene TRBV12-3 or TRBV12-4; D might be TRBD1 (6 bases). V lost 7 bases, J lost 2 bases, and 24 bases lay in between. This CDR3 region has 18 residues. DNA for the CDR3: TGTGCCAGCAACCTGGCCCCAGGGGAAAGGTTCCCCAAAAACATTCAGTACTTC. Its translation: CASNLAPGERFPKNIQYF.

The J gene is TRBJ1-4, the V gene TRBV5-5, with 7 bases that match TRBD1. CDR1 SGHKS and CDR2 YYEKEE come from the germline V gene (reference sequence). V lost 4 bases, J lost 8 bases, and 8 bases stayed unmatched. The CDR3 loop spans 14 amino acids. DNA for the CDR3: TGTGCCAGCAGCCCCGGGACAGCGGGGGAAAAACTGTTTTTT. It encodes CASSPGTAGEKLFF.

About this clonotype: This clone may be a read error of a much larger clone one base away. This chain connects TRBV11-2 to TRBJ2-3; D remains ambiguous. The V and J ends lost 4 bases and 2 bases respectively, with 10 bases between them. Germline V gene data show CDR1 as SGHAT and CDR2 as FQNNGV. The CDR3 is 14 residues long. The CDR3 DNA follows: TGTGCCAGCAGCTCAGATACGGTCACAGATACGCAGTATTTT. This sequence encodes CASSSDTVTDTQYF.

Note on this clonotype: The germline gene is not matched at one end of the junction; a read error may be the cause. The gene calls are TRBV3-1 and TRBJ2-2; 10 positions agree with TRBD2. The germline V gene has CDR1 LGHDT and CDR2 YNNKEL (reference sequence). CDR3 length: 15 amino acids. CDR3 sequence (DNA): TGTGCCAGCAGCCAACTAGCGGGAGTCACCGGGGAGCTGTCTTTT. This translates into CASSQLAGVTGELSF.

The rearrangement joins TRBV12-3 or TRBV12-4 to TRBJ1-2; D perhaps matches TRBD1 (5 bases). Trimming took 5 bases from V and 3 from J, leaving 13 bases between them. The length of the CDR3 is 14 residues. The CDR3 region is CASSGMGRDYGYTF. CDR3 sequence (DNA): TGTGCCAGCAGTGGAATGGGACGGGACTATGGCTACACCTTC.

The chain is built from TRBV2 and TRBJ1-5; 9 bases align to TRBD1. Looked up from germline, CDR1 is SNHLY and CDR2 is FYNNEI. CDR3 length: 14 amino acids. Trimming at V came to 8 bases and at J to 5 bases, leaving 7 bases not matched to a gene. CDR3 protein: CASGRDREYQPQHF. CDR3 DNA sequence: TGTGCCAGCGGCCGGGACAGGGAGTATCAGCCCCAGCATTTT. Combining the CDR3 with reference TRBV2 and TRBJ1-5 gives the whole variable domain EPEVTQTPSHQVTQMGQEVILRCVPISNHLYFYWYRQILGQKVEFLVSFYNNEISEKSEIFDDQFSVERPDGSNFTLKIRSTKLEDSAMYFCASGRDREYQPQHFGDGTRLSIL.

This clonotype has ten or more counts. This sequence joins TRBV12-5 and TRBJ2-1; 10 nucleotides align to TRBD2. The germline gives CDR1 LGHNT, CDR2 FRNRAP. V shed 5 bases and J 0 bases; nucleotides not matched to a gene: 1. The CDR3 runs to 15 residues. The DNA of the CDR3 is TGTGCTAGTGGTGCTAGCGGGAGCTCCTACAATGAGCAGTTCTTC. Translation gives CASGASGSSYNEQFF. The full variable domain, in which reference TRBV12-5 and TRBJ2-1 provide the parts outside the CDR3, is DARVTQTPRHKVTEMGQEVTMRCQPILGHNTVFWYRQTMMQGLELLAYFRNRAPLDDSGMPKDRFSAEMPDATLATLKIQPSEPRDSAVYFCASGASGSSYNEQFFGPGTRLTVL.

Only one count was recorded for this clonotype. This may be a read error, as it is one base from a much larger clone. The chain recombines TRBV28 with TRBJ2-5; D unresolved. The closer fit of TRBJ2-1 to the DNA end suggests the J call may be wrong. The length of the CDR3 is 11 residues. Germline V gene data show CDR1 as MDHEN and CDR2 as SYDVKM. CDR3 in DNA: TGTGCCTCCCGACCTTGGGGTGAGCAGTTCTTC. The encoded protein is CASRPWGEQFF.

The chain links TRBV28 to TRBJ2-6, with D possibly TRBD1 on 5 matching bases. With 6 bases removed from V and 1 base from J, the gap between germline ends came to 10 bases. The CDR3 spans 15 residues. Germline V CDR1 and CDR2: MDHEN, SYDVKM. The CDR3 DNA follows: TGTGCCAGCAGCGTGACAGTTTCTGGGGCCAACGTCCTGACTTTC. This gives the protein CASSVTVSGANVLTF.

The chain couples TRBV19 to TRBJ2-6; 7 nucleotides match TRBD1. Germline V gives CDR1 LNHDA, CDR2 SQIVND (reference sequence). This CDR3 has 17 residues. The ends lost 4 bases at V and 1 base at J; junction bases unmatched: 7. The CDR3 DNA follows: TGTGCCAGTAGTAAGGGACAGTCTATTTCTGGGGCCAACGTCCTGACTTTC. Residues: CASSKGQSISGANVLTF.

This clonotype was seen a handful of times. V gene TRBV6-2 or TRBV6-3 combines with J gene TRBJ2-5; 10 bases agree with TRBD2. CDR3 length: 13 amino acids. Losses at the gene ends were 5 bases for V and 8 bases for J; bases not matched to a gene: 5. Germline V CDR1 and CDR2: MNHEY, SVGEGT. Here the CDR3 reads CASSETSGTTQYF. The CDR3 nucleotides are TGTGCCAGCAGTGAAACTAGCGGGACCACCCAGTACTTC.

This chain connects TRBV19 to TRBJ2-2; TRBD1 matches 8 bases. The V gene's germline CDR1 is LNHDA and CDR2 SQIVND (reference sequence). Germline trimming cut 6 bases from V and 6 bases from J; bases unmatched to any gene: 12. The CDR3 is 16 amino acids. CDR3 sequence reads: CASSLSGTGAAGELFF. The CDR3 DNA is TGTGCCAGTAGCTTATCCGGGACAGGCGCAGCCGGGGAGCTGTTTTTT. The whole variable domain, filled in from reference TRBV19 and TRBJ2-2, reads DGGITQSPKYLFRKEGQNVTLSCEQNLNHDAMYWYRQDPGQGLRLIYYSQIVNDFQKGDIAEGYSVSREKKESFPLTVTSAQKNPTAFYLCASSLSGTGAAGELFFGEGSRLTVL.

This clonotype was seen a single time. At one boundary the junction diverges from the germline segment, which might be a read error. The chain uses TRBV28 and TRBJ2-5; D is perhaps TRBD1 or TRBD2 (6 bases each). The length of the CDR3 is 14 residues. CDR1 and CDR2 from the germline V gene are MDHEN and SYDVKM. The CDR3 spells CACSPPGALETQYF. CDR3 nucleotide sequence: TGTGCCTGCAGCCCCCCGGGGGCTCTGGAGACCCAGTACTTC.

The genes are TRBV7-9 and TRBJ2-2, with TRBD1 matching over 7 bases. The germline V gene encodes CDR1 SEHNR and CDR2 FQNEAQ (reference sequence). This CDR3 region has 15 residues. The junction had 4 bases not matched to a gene; V was cut back by 3 bases and J by 3 bases. CDR3 protein: CASSFTGAYTGELFF. The CDR3, as DNA: TGTGCCAGCAGCTTTACAGGGGCCTACACCGGGGAGCTGTTTTTT.

About this clonotype: This may be a read error, as it is one base from a much larger clone. The rearrangement uses TRBV18 and TRBJ2-1; the D gene could be TRBD1 or TRBD2 (5 bases each). V was trimmed by 2 bases and J by 13 bases, leaving 24 bases between them. This CDR3 comprises 16 residues. Per germline, CDR1 KGHSH and CDR2 LQKENI. CDR3 nucleotides: TGTGCCAGCTCACCAAGGTCCGCGGGTGGGGGAGAGACCCAGTTCTTC. As protein: CASSPRSAGGGETQFF. The full variable domain, completed using reference TRBV18 and TRBJ2-1, is NAGVMQNPRHLVRRRGQEARLRCSPMKGHSHVYWYRQLPEEGLKFMVYLQKENIIDESGMPKERFSAEFPKEGPSILRIQQVVRGDSAAYFCASSPRSAGGGETQFFGPGTRLTVL.

In its sample, this clonotype was seen many times. The V gene is TRBV27, the J gene TRBJ2-7; perhaps TRBD1 as D (5 bases). Trimming removed 7 bases at V and 3 bases at J, with 16 bases between. This CDR3 is 14 amino acids long. The germline CDR1 and CDR2 sequences are MNHEY and SMNVEV (reference sequence). The CDR3 protein is CASKGAQVGYEQYF. The CDR3 DNA reads as TGTGCCAGCAAAGGGGCTCAGGTCGGCTACGAGCAGTACTTC.

This chain links TRBV5-1 with TRBJ2-1; D not certain. This CDR3 spans 11 amino acids. The V and J ends lost 1 base and 8 bases respectively, with 4 bases between them. From germline, CDR1 is SGHRS and CDR2 YFSETQ. The CDR3 DNA sequence: TGCGCCAGCAGCTTGCTGGATGAGCAGTTCTTC. Protein product: CASSLLDEQFF.

This clonotype was counted only a few times. This chain joins TRBV7-9 and TRBJ2-3; the D call may be TRBD1 or TRBD2 (5 bases each). The germline gives CDR1 SEHNR, CDR2 FQNEAQ (reference sequence). The CDR3 sequence is 13 residues long. The ends were cut back, 5 bases at V and 6 bases at J, with 12 bases in the middle. The CDR3 DNA sequence: TGTGCCAGCAGCAGCATGGGGACGGATACGCAGTATTTT. Amino acids: CASSSMGTDTQYF.

The chain recombines TRBV11-3 with TRBJ2-4, with TRBD1 matching over 8 bases. With V trimmed by 3 bases and J by 0 bases, 22 bases remained unmatched. Looked up from germline, CDR1 is SGHNT and CDR2 is YENEEA. The CDR3 covers 22 residues. CDR3 sequence reads: CASSLDAGRDRGPYLAKNIQYF. The CDR3 DNA sequence: TGTGCCAGCAGCTTGGATGCGGGGCGCGACAGGGGACCGTATTTAGCCAAAAACATTCAGTACTTC.

This sequence joins TRBV9 and TRBJ2-5, with TRBD2 matching over 7 bases. The V gene end was trimmed by 0 bases and the J gene end by 3 bases; junction bases not matched to a gene: 11. Germline V CDR1 and CDR2: SGDLS, YYNGEE. CDR3 length equals 17 residues. This CDR3 is CASSVGVRGRAEETQYF. CDR3 nucleotide sequence: TGTGCCAGCAGCGTAGGAGTTCGGGGGAGGGCAGAAGAGACCCAGTACTTC.

Many counts were recorded for this clonotype. The chain has TRBV28 and TRBJ2-7; 7 bases map to TRBD2. CDR1 and CDR2 from the germline V gene are MDHEN and SYDVKM. V dropped 4 bases and J dropped 0; count of bases not matched to a gene: 9. The CDR3 spans 16 residues. CDR3 residues: CASSSPGEGSSYEQYF. As DNA, the CDR3 is TGTGCCAGCAGTTCCCCGGGGGAGGGGTCCTCCTACGAGCAGTACTTC.

This clonotype was seen more than once but under ten times. V gene TRBV27 combines with J gene TRBJ2-5, with 7 bases matching TRBD2. The J call may be in error: the DNA end matches TRBJ2-1 better. Germline V lookup: CDR1 MNHEY, CDR2 SMNVEV (reference sequence). This CDR3 has 14 amino acids. The CDR3 coding sequence is TGTGCCAGCAGTTGGGGGGGACCTTACAATGAGCAGTTCTTC. Translating it yields CASSWGGPYNEQFF.

Comments on this clonotype: Since no conserved phenylalanine or tryptophan closes the CDR3, a read error is the likely cause. This rearrangement joins TRBV20-1 to TRBJ1-4; D is undetermined. Trimming removed 4 bases at V and 1 base at J, with 1 base between. The CDR3 is made up of 11 amino acids. Germline V lookup: CDR1 DFQATT, CDR2 SNEGSKA (reference sequence). CDR3 sequence (DNA): TGCAGTGCTATAACTAATGAAAAACTGTTTGTT. Protein product: CSAITNEKLFV.

Many counts were recorded for this clonotype. The CDR3 DNA sequence: TGTGCCAGCTCACCAAAAGGACTAGCTTACAATGAGCAGTTCTTC. The encoded protein is CASSPKGLAYNEQFF. The J gene is TRBJ2-1, the V gene TRBV18, with 8 bases that match TRBD2. V shed 2 bases, J shed 4 bases, and the junction held 4 bases outside the gene matches. Germline CDR1 KGHSH, CDR2 LQKENI. The CDR3 is made up of 15 amino acids.

This clonotype was seen many times. V gene TRBV12-3 or TRBV12-4 combines with J gene TRBJ2-2; D unclear. Trimming pared 7 bases from V and 1 base from J, leaving 13 bases between. This CDR3 region has 15 residues. This chain's CDR3 is CASISGGRNTGELFF. CDR3 DNA: TGTGCCAGCATCTCGGGCGGAAGGAACACCGGGGAGCTGTTTTTT.

This clonotype was observed many times. V is TRBV7-9 and J is TRBJ1-1; D is unclear. The CDR3 contains 11 residues. In germline, CDR1 is SEHNR, CDR2 FQNEAQ (reference sequence). Trimming took 5 bases from V and 10 from J, leaving 11 bases between them. CDR3 sequence: CASSIDSAAFF. For the CDR3, the DNA is TGTGCCAGCAGCATAGACTCCGCAGCTTTCTTT.